Listed below are T cell receptor beta chains from one sample, sequenced in a study of cytomegalovirus exposure and HLA in healthy donors. Profiled with immunoSEQ multiplex PCR; TCRdb holds only in-frame clones, not every one. The sample lists roughly 150,000 clones; roughly nine tenths were seen once. Material for sequencing was PBMCs. The receptors come from a young woman in good health and CMV-seronegative. Both conserved end residues are part of each CDR3. The D gene is left open where the match is weak. Not every row has a clone size; where given, it reads once, few, many or a size class.

>TRBJ1-5|NA|TRBV6-5|NA
CASRETGRNQPQHF
TGTGCCAGCAGAGAGACAGGACGTAATCAGCCCCAGCATTTT
>TRBJ2-3|NA|TRBV7-7|NA
CASSLIRSTDTQYF
TGTGCTAGCAGCTTAATTAGGAGCACAGATACGCAGTATTTT
>TRBJ1-1|NA|TRBV6-5|NA
CASSYGPPGTEAFF
TGTGCCAGCAGTTACGGGCCGCCGGGCACTGAAGCTTTCTTT
>TRBJ2-7|once|TRBV9|TRBD1
CASSVGTGGSYEQYF
TGTGCCAGCAGCGTAGGGACAGGGGGCTCCTACGAGCAGTACTTC
>TRBJ1-1|NA|TRBV4-3|TRBD1
CASSQGSGGTEAFF
TGCGCCAGCAGCCAAGGCTCAGGGGGCACTGAAGCTTTCTTT
>TRBJ2-3|NA|TRBV28|NA
CASSSPLTATDTQYF
TGTGCCAGCAGCTCCCCCCTGACCGCCACAGATACGCAGTATTTT
>TRBJ2-1|NA|TRBV7-9|TRBD1
CASSLGQAYSYNEQFF
TGTGCCAGCAGCTTGGGACAGGCATACTCCTACAATGAGCAGTTCTTC
>TRBJ2-6|NA|TRBV15|NA
CATSRVAGSGPGANVLTF
TGTGCCACCAGCAGAGTCGCAGGTTCGGGTCCTGGGGCCAACGTCCTGACTTTC
>TRBJ1-1|NA|TRBV6-1|NA
CASSDSHTEAFF
TGTGCCAGCAGTGATTCCCACACTGAAGCTTTCTTT
>TRBJ2-7|NA|TRBV6-5|NA
CASRQTRLYEQYF
TGTGCCAGCAGACAGACCAGACTCTACGAGCAGTACTTC
>TRBJ1-1|NA|TRBV7-2|TRBD1
CASSHRGLDTEAFF
TGTGCCAGCAGCCACAGGGGCCTGGACACTGAAGCTTTCTTT
>TRBJ1-2|few|TRBV18|TRBD1
CASSQRDDRGDYGYTF
TGTGCCAGCTCACAACGCGACGACAGGGGTGACTATGGCTACACCTTC
>TRBJ1-5|NA|TRBV30|NA
CAWSRRSEQPQHF
TGTGCCTGGAGTCGGCGGAGCGAGCAGCCCCAGCATTTT
>TRBJ1-4|NA|TRBV15|TRBD1
CATSSGQDEKLFF
TGTGCCACCAGCAGCGGACAGGATGAAAAACTGTTTTTT
>TRBJ2-2|NA|TRBV2|NA
CASSGRRETGELFF
TGTGCCAGCAGTGGGCGGCGGGAAACCGGGGAGCTGTTTTTT
>TRBJ2-1|NA|TRBV7-9|TRBD2
CASSFGSGRANEQFF
TGTGCCAGCAGCTTTGGCAGCGGGAGGGCCAATGAGCAGTTCTTC
>TRBJ1-2|NA|TRBV28|NA
CASRPGGPYGYTF
TGTGCCAGCAGGCCCGGCGGTCCCTATGGCTACACCTTC
>TRBJ2-1|NA|TRBV30|TRBD2
CAWAPLITSGPNEQFF
TGTGCCTGGGCCCCACTGATCACTAGCGGCCCCAATGAGCAGTTCTTC
>TRBJ2-1|NA|TRBV19|TRBD1
CASARDRFNEQFF
TGTGCCAGTGCCCGGGACAGGTTCAATGAGCAGTTCTTC
>TRBJ1-1|NA|TRBV19|TRBD1
CASSTTGGSGEAFF
TGTGCCAGTAGTACCACAGGGGGATCAGGTGAAGCTTTCTTT
>TRBJ1-5|once|TRBV4-3|NA
CASSQDSQGWQPQHF
TGCGCCAGCAGCCAAGATTCCCAGGGCTGGCAGCCCCAGCATTTT
>TRBJ1-1|NA|TRBV29-1|TRBD1
CSGAQGGGTEAFF
TGCAGCGGAGCCCAAGGGGGCGGCACTGAAGCTTTCTTT
>TRBJ2-7|NA|TRBV27|TRBD1
CASSFRGPSYEQYF
TGTGCCAGCAGTTTTAGGGGGCCCTCCTACGAGCAGTACTTC
>TRBJ2-5|NA|TRBV14|NA
CASSQGGTQYF
TGTGCCAGCAGCCAGGGGGGGACCCAGTACTTC
>TRBJ2-1|NA|TRBV7-9|NA
CASSLKGLYNEQFF
TGTGCCAGCAGCTTAAAGGGACTGTACAATGAGCAGTTCTTC
>TRBJ2-5|NA|TRBV5-4|NA
CASSLGRGDLETQYF
TGTGCCAGCAGCTTAGGCAGGGGGGATTTAGAGACCCAGTACTTC
>TRBJ1-1|NA|TRBV4-2|NA
CASSQENTEAFF
TGTGCCAGCAGCCAAGAGAACACTGAAGCTTTCTTT
>TRBJ2-2|few|TRBV5-6|NA
CASSFRGASGTGELFF
TGTGCCAGCAGCTTTCGGGGGGCATCAGGGACCGGGGAGCTGTTTTTT
>TRBJ1-1|NA|TRBV18|TRBD1
CASSQQGMNTEAFF
TGTGCCAGCTCACAACAGGGGATGAACACTGAAGCTTTCTTT
>TRBJ2-7|few|TRBV7-9|NA
CASSLAPGPWLEQYF
TGTGCCAGCAGCTTAGCACCAGGGCCTTGGTTGGAGCAGTACTTC
>TRBJ2-3|NA|TRBV2|TRBD2
CASSTGTSGSF
TGTGCCAGCAGTACCGGGACTAGCGGGAGTTTT
>TRBJ1-3|NA|TRBV30|NA
CAWSARRSGNTIYF
TGTGCCTGGAGTGCGCGCCGCTCTGGAAACACCATATATTTT
>TRBJ1-6|NA|TRBV5-1|NA
CASSLANNNSPLHF
TGCGCCAGCAGCTTGGCCAATAATAATTCACCCCTCCACTTT
>TRBJ2-1|NA|TRBV6-5|NA
CASSLGGASYNEQFF
TGTGCCAGCAGCCTGGGGGGGGCCTCCTACAATGAGCAGTTCTTC
>TRBJ2-7|NA|TRBV6-5|TRBD1
CASSYSTGQVLDEQYF
TGTGCCAGCAGTTACTCTACGGGACAGGTCCTGGACGAGCAGTACTTC
>TRBJ1-2|few|TRBV29-1|TRBD1
CSVAGQGKNGYTF
TGCAGCGTTGCCGGACAGGGAAAGAATGGCTACACCTTC
>TRBJ2-3|NA|TRBV4-2|TRBD2
CASSQETSPRVDTQYF
TGTGCCAGCAGCCAAGAGACTAGCCCGAGGGTCGATACGCAGTATTTT
>TRBJ2-2|NA|TRBV7-3|NA
CASSLETGELFF
TGTGCCAGCAGCTTAGAAACCGGGGAGCTGTTTTTT
>TRBJ2-1|NA|TRBV5-1|NA
CASRDFLEQFF
TGCGCCAGCAGGGACTTTCTCGAGCAGTTCTTC
>TRBJ2-7|NA|TRBV14|NA
CASSQAAYEQYF
TGTGCCAGCAGCCAAGCGGCCTACGAGCAGTACTTC
>TRBJ2-1|NA|TRBV27|NA
CASSPYFGGGGNEQFF
TGTGCCAGCAGTCCCTATTTCGGGGGAGGTGGGAATGAGCAGTTCTTC